This T cell receptor (beta chain) was recovered during a study of cytomegalovirus exposure and HLA in healthy donors. This CDR3 has 11 residues. Germline V gene lookup returns CDR1 SEHNR and CDR2 FQNEAQ (reference sequence). V lost 0 bases and J 6 bases, leaving 2 bases between the germline ends. PCR used 60 Vbeta primers and 13 Jbeta primers. Only in-frame clones appear in the TCRdb table, and some are missing; sequencing was by immunoSEQ multiplex PCR. The table includes about 160,000 clones, 80% detected once. Specimen: PBMCs. The V call is TRBV7-9, the J call TRBJ1-1; D gene ambiguous. The TCR comes from a woman between 50 and 59 years old in good health and CMV-seronegative. In DNA form, the CDR3 reads TGTGCCAGCAGCTTAGCCGCTGAAGCTTTCTTT. It encodes CASSLAAEAFF.